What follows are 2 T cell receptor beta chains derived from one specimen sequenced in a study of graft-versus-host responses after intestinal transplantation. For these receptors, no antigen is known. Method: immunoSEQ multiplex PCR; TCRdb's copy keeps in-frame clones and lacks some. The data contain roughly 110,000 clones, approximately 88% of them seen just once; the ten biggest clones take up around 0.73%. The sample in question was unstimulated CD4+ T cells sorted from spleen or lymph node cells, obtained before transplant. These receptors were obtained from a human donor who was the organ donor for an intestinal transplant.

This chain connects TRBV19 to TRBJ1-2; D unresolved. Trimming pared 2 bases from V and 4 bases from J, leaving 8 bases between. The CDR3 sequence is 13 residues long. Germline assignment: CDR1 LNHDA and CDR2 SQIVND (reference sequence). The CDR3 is CASSIHNTYGYTF. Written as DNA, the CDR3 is TGTGCCAGTAGTATACACAACACCTATGGCTACACCTTC.

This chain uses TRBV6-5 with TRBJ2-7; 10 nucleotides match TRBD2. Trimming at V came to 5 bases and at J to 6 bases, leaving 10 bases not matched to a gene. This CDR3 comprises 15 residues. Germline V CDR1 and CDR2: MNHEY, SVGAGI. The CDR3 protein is CASSPGLAASREQYF. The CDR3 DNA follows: TGTGCCAGCAGTCCTGGACTAGCGGCGTCCCGCGAGCAGTACTTC.